This T cell receptor (beta chain) was captured in a study of T cell repertoires in cytomegalovirus infection. The wider study: It can be stated that public TCR beta signatures indicated CMV infection as well as a matching HLA type.

TCRdb recomputed calls from the reads with MiXCR, one row per CDR3 protein. The table lists approximately 70,000 distinct CDR3 sequences, around 3.8% of them singletons. General study points: The ex vivo response was dominated by HLA-C-restricted CMV-specific TCR beta clonotypes.

At least ten counts were recorded for this clonotype. Its cognate antigen is unknown. Germline values: CDR1 SGHVS, CDR2 FNYEAQ. The V segment lost 5 bases and the J segment 2 bases; nucleotides outside the gene matches: 6. The CDR3 totals 14 residues. V usage is TRBV7-6 and J usage is TRBJ2-7, with TRBD1 identical over 7 bases. The sequencing input was PBMCs. The clonotype originates from a human donor in good health (CMV status not recorded). Some clones in this sample may be carry-over from other donors' samples. The CDR3: CASSPNRGPYEQYF. The CDR3 region has the DNA TGTGCCAGCAGCCCGAACAGGGGACCCTACGAGCAGTACTTC.